Below are 32 T cell receptor beta chains sequenced from a single sample in a study of cytomegalovirus exposure and HLA in healthy donors. Vbeta (60) and Jbeta (13) primers were used in the PCR. Here immunoSEQ multiplex PCR was the method, and the copy in TCRdb shows in-frame clones only, minus some. The table lists 100,000 to 150,000 clones, around four fifths of them singletons. Input material: PBMCs. The source is a boy younger than 18 in good health and CMV-seronegative.

The rearrangement joins TRBV30 to TRBJ1-2, with 7 bases that match TRBD1. Germline CDR1 GTSNPN, CDR2 SVGIG (reference sequence). V was pared by 0 bases and J by 8 bases, with 9 bases of the junction left unmatched. The length of the CDR3 is 14 residues. The DNA of the CDR3 is TGTGCCTGGAGTGTTGACAGGGCCGGTTGGGGCTACACCTTC. This codes for CAWSVDRAGWGYTF.

This clone appeared once. V gene TRBV30 combines with J gene TRBJ1-5; D is possibly TRBD1 (5 bases). V lost 1 base and J 7 bases, leaving 11 bases between the germline ends. Germline V gene data show CDR1 as GTSNPN and CDR2 as SVGIG (reference sequence). The CDR3 totals 13 residues. The CDR3, as DNA: TGTGCCTGGAGTGCCCCTCGGGGGCAGCCCCAGCATTTT. It yields the protein CAWSAPRGQPQHF.

This clone has only one observation. V is TRBV10-3 and J is TRBJ2-6; D is possibly TRBD2 (5 bases). Germline CDR1 ENHRY, CDR2 SYGVKD. The V end was cut by 2 bases, the J end by 4 bases, with 12 bases between. The CDR3 has 16 amino acids. In DNA form, the CDR3 reads TGTGCCATCAGTGAGCCCCTAGCTTCGGGGGCCAACGTCCTGACTTTC. It translates to CAISEPLASGANVLTF.

The chain combines TRBV9 with TRBJ2-3; D uncertain. The CDR3 is 15 residues long. The germline CDR1 and CDR2 sequences are SGDLS and YYNGEE. With 0 bases removed from V and 3 bases from J, the gap between germline ends came to 11 bases. CDR3 in DNA: TGTGCCAGCAGCGTAGGCGGAGCCGGGACAGATACGCAGTATTTT. Encoded protein: CASSVGGAGTDTQYF.

The rearrangement links TRBV5-4 to TRBJ2-7; D is undetermined. This CDR3 comprises 14 residues. Trimming cost V 2 bases and J 3 bases, with 12 bases left between them. Per the germline V gene, CDR1 is SGHNT and CDR2 is YYREEE (reference sequence). This chain's CDR3 is CASSFSHGGYEQYF. The CDR3 DNA follows: TGTGCCAGCAGCTTTAGTCACGGCGGCTACGAGCAGTACTTC. The complete variable domain, with remaining parts taken from reference TRBV5-4 and TRBJ2-7, reads ETGVTQSPTHLIKTRGQQVTLRCSSQSGHNTVSWYQQALGQGPQFIFQYYREEENGRGNFPPRFSGLQFPNYSSELNVNALELDDSALYLCASSFSHGGYEQYFGPGTRLTVT.

The genes are TRBV12-5 and TRBJ1-2; 11 bases map to TRBD1. Germline CDR1 and CDR2: LGHNT and FRNRAP. The CDR3 loop spans 15 amino acids. V lost 5 bases, J lost 4 bases, and 6 bases stayed unmatched. CDR3 sequence: CASGPGQGAPYGYTF. The CDR3 DNA follows: TGTGCTAGTGGTCCTGGACAGGGGGCTCCCTATGGCTACACCTTC.

This clone was detected only once. This chain uses TRBV6-4 with TRBJ2-6; tentatively, D is TRBD1 (5 bases). The CDR3 is made up of 16 amino acids. V dropped 3 bases and J dropped 0 bases, with 9 bases sitting between them. Germline lookup yields CDR1 MRHNA and CDR2 SNTAGT. CDR3 nucleotide sequence: TGTGCCAGCAGTGAACAGGCAAGCTCTGGGGCCAACGTCCTGACTTTC. Encoded protein: CASSEQASSGANVLTF.

The rearrangement links TRBV19 to TRBJ2-7, with 10 positions matching TRBD2. Trimming cost V 5 bases and J 7 bases; bases outside gene matches: 5. CDR1 is LNHDA, CDR2 SQIVND, per germline (reference sequence). The CDR3 sequence is 13 residues long. The CDR3 DNA reads as TGTGCCAGTAGTCCGGGACTAGCGAAGGAGCAGTACTTC. Its translation is CASSPGLAKEQYF.

Concerning this clone: One end of the junction varies from germline; a read error may be responsible. The chain employs TRBV18 and TRBJ2-1; D unresolved. The CDR3 is made up of 10 amino acids. The germline gives CDR1 KGHSH, CDR2 LQKENI. As DNA, the CDR3 is TGTGCCAGCTCCGACAATGAGCAGTTCTTC. It specifies CASSDNEQFF.

This chain uses TRBV29-1 with TRBJ1-1; possibly TRBD1 for D (6 bases). The ends were cut back, 2 bases at V and 6 bases at J, with 10 bases in the middle. Germline CDR1 and CDR2: SQVTM and ANQGSEA. The CDR3 runs 12 residues. In DNA, the CDR3 is TGCAGCGTTGAAAGGGGGGGCTCTGAAGCTTTCTTT. It yields the protein CSVERGGSEAFF.

The CDR3 protein is CASSLSQGQNYEQYF. The CDR3 DNA sequence: TGCGCCAGCAGCCTCTCCCAGGGACAGAACTACGAGCAGTACTTC. The chain links TRBV4-1 to TRBJ2-7; 7 bases fit TRBD1. Losses at the gene ends were 4 bases for V and 3 bases for J; bases not matched to a gene: 9. The V gene's germline CDR1 is MGHRA and CDR2 YSYEKL. This CDR3 comprises 15 residues.

V is TRBV4-1 and J is TRBJ1-3; perhaps TRBD1 as D (6 bases). The CDR3 covers 16 residues. Germline CDR1 and CDR2: MGHRA and YSYEKL. The V end lost 0 bases, the J end lost 3 bases, and 12 bases lay between the germline ends. The chain's CDR3 is CASSQDWGGGGNTIYF. CDR3 DNA: TGCGCCAGCAGCCAAGATTGGGGGGGCGGTGGAAACACCATATATTTT.

V usage is TRBV28 and J usage is TRBJ1-6; D is undetermined. Germline-derived CDR1 and CDR2 are MDHEN and SYDVKM. Trimming left V 5 bases short and J 8 bases short, with 19 bases between. The CDR3 is 16 amino acids. The CDR3 DNA follows: TGTGCCAGCAGTCCAACAATTCCCACAGCACATTCACCCCTCCACTTT. It codes for CASSPTIPTAHSPLHF.

The V call is TRBV5-6, the J call TRBJ2-7, with D perhaps matching TRBD2 (5 bases). Trimming pared 1 base from V and 5 bases from J, leaving 13 bases between. This CDR3 has 14 residues. CDR1 and CDR2 (germline): SGHDT, YYEEEE. The CDR3 protein is CASSLWDLGNEQYF. CDR3 nucleotide sequence: TGTGCCAGCAGCTTGTGGGATCTCGGGAACGAGCAGTACTTC.

CDR3 sequence: CAIRDRANEKLFF. The CDR3 DNA follows: TGTGCCATCCGGGACAGGGCTAATGAAAAACTGTTTTTT. The chain couples TRBV10-3 to TRBJ1-4, with 9 bases lining up with TRBD1. Trimming took 8 bases from V and 3 from J; bases not matched to a gene: 1. There are 13 residues in the CDR3. Germline V gene data show CDR1 as ENHRY and CDR2 as SYGVKD.

J is TRBJ2-3 and V is TRBV30, with 9 bases fitting TRBD2. CDR3 size: 17 residues. Germline assignment: CDR1 GTSNPN and CDR2 SVGIG (reference sequence). The V gene end was trimmed by 3 bases and the J gene end by 5 bases; junction bases not matched to a gene: 15. The chain's CDR3 is CAWRPEVSAGGEDTQYF. The CDR3 nucleotides are TGTGCCTGGAGACCCGAGGTCTCAGCGGGAGGAGAAGATACGCAGTATTTT.

CDR3 DNA sequence: TGTGCCAGCAGCTCCCTAACTGGGGGGAACTATGGCTACACCTTC. Encoded protein: CASSSLTGGNYGYTF. The chain joins TRBV11-2 to TRBJ1-2; tentative D call: TRBD1 (5 bases). V lost 4 bases and J lost 2, with 14 bases in between. Looked up from germline, CDR1 is SGHAT and CDR2 is FQNNGV. CDR3 length: 15 residues.

The genes are TRBV7-9 and TRBJ2-5; 7 bases align to TRBD2. The CDR3 runs 15 residues. V lost 3 bases, J lost 2 bases, and 6 bases stayed unmatched. The germline V gene has CDR1 SEHNR and CDR2 FQNEAQ (reference sequence). CDR3 DNA: TGTGCCAGCAGCTTTGGGAGGGAGGGGCAAGAGACCCAGTACTTC. This encodes CASSFGREGQETQYF.

This chain joins TRBV30 and TRBJ2-5; D is possibly TRBD2 (6 bases). V gave up 3 bases and J gave up 2 bases, with 16 bases separating them. Germline-derived CDR1 and CDR2 are GTSNPN and SVGIG (reference sequence). The CDR3 consists of 15 residues. CDR3: CAWSTGTSAQETQYF. CDR3 DNA: TGTGCCTGGAGCACCGGGACTTCAGCACAAGAGACCCAGTACTTC.

The chain carries TRBV4-1 and TRBJ2-1; D is possibly TRBD2 (6 bases). The germline V gene has CDR1 MGHRA and CDR2 YSYEKL. Trimming took 0 bases from V and 7 from J, leaving 13 bases between them. There are 15 residues in the CDR3. The CDR3, as DNA: TGCGCCAGCAGCCAAGAACCAGCGGAGGGGAATGAGCAGTTCTTC. This codes for CASSQEPAEGNEQFF.

The chain is built from TRBV23-1 and TRBJ1-1; 11 positions agree with TRBD1. TRBV23-1 is recorded as an ORF, its role being uncertain. The J segment lost 0 bases and the V segment lost 5 bases, leaving 8 bases of the junction unmatched. This CDR3 region has 17 residues. The CDR3 is CASSYGQGAFMNTEAFF. In DNA form, the CDR3 reads TGCGCCAGCAGTTACGGACAGGGGGCCTTCATGAACACTGAAGCTTTCTTT.

The CDR3 nucleotides read TGCGCCAGCAGCTACGGCCGGCAGGGGGCGGACGGGGAGCTGTTTTTT. Translating it yields CASSYGRQGADGELFF. The V gene is TRBV5-1, the J gene TRBJ2-2, with 8 positions matching TRBD1. V was pared by 3 bases and J by 7 bases, with 11 bases of the junction left unmatched. This CDR3 comprises 16 residues. Looked up from germline, CDR1 is SGHRS and CDR2 is YFSETQ.

A remark on this clone: The junction shows a germline mismatch at one end, possibly a read error. V is TRBV9 and J is TRBJ2-3, with 8 positions matching TRBD2. The CDR3 length is 15 residues. Germline V gives CDR1 SGDLS, CDR2 YYNGEE. The CDR3 DNA is TGTGCCAGCAGCCTAGGCACTAGCGGATCAGATATGCAGTATTTT. The encoded protein is CASSLGTSGSDMQYF.

The V gene is TRBV27, the J gene TRBJ1-1; D remains unclear. The V end lost 2 bases, the J end lost 3 bases, and 10 bases lay between the germline ends. Germline V gene data show CDR1 as MNHEY and CDR2 as SMNVEV (reference sequence). The CDR3 runs 14 residues. CDR3 protein: CASSLEGWHTEAFF. CDR3 sequence (DNA): TGTGCCAGCAGTTTAGAGGGTTGGCACACTGAAGCTTTCTTT.

V gene TRBV7-9 combines with J gene TRBJ1-1; TRBD1 aligns across 8 bases. The trim removed 5 bases at V and 5 bases at J, leaving 7 bases unmatched. The CDR3 is made up of 14 amino acids. The germline V gene has CDR1 SEHNR and CDR2 FQNEAQ (reference sequence). The CDR3 spells CASSHDRGRTEAFF. The DNA of the CDR3 is TGTGCCAGCAGCCACGACAGGGGTCGAACTGAAGCTTTCTTT.

The chain is built from TRBV2 and TRBJ2-5, with 7 bases that match TRBD1. Germline V CDR1 and CDR2: SNHLY, FYNNEI. This CDR3 spans 13 amino acids. Trimming removed 2 bases from V and 4 bases from J; junction bases left unmatched: 1. The CDR3 DNA reads TGTGCCAGCAGTGAATACAGGGGAGAGACCCAGTACTTC. Its protein is CASSEYRGETQYF.

The chain carries TRBV30 and TRBJ1-4, with TRBD1 matching 7 bases. The CDR3 length is 15 residues. The trim removed 1 base at V and 0 bases at J, leaving 2 bases unmatched. Germline CDR1 reads GTSNPN; CDR2 reads SVGIG (reference sequence). The CDR3 region is CAWSETGATNEKLFF. The CDR3 bases are TGTGCCTGGAGTGAAACAGGGGCAACTAATGAAAAACTGTTTTTT.

This clone has only one observation. The gene calls are TRBV11-2 and TRBJ2-7, with TRBD2 matching over 7 bases. With 5 bases clipped from V and 6 bases from J, the junction kept 13 bases outside the gene matches. Per the germline V gene, CDR1 is SGHAT and CDR2 is FQNNGV. This CDR3 region has 15 residues. Here the CDR3 DNA reads TGTGCCAGCAGCCCGTGGGGCGGGGGTACCTCCGAGCAGTACTTC. This gives the protein CASSPWGGGTSEQYF.

The J gene is TRBJ1-2, the V gene TRBV6-5; 9 bases map to TRBD1. The germline V gene encodes CDR1 MNHEY and CDR2 SVGAGI. V gave up 4 bases and J gave up 8 bases; unmatched junction bases: 2. This CDR3 is built from 12 residues. In DNA form, the CDR3 reads TGTGCCAGCAGTTCGACAGGGGGAGGCTACACCTTC. Amino acids: CASSSTGGGYTF.

J is TRBJ1-5 and V is TRBV10-2; 8 nucleotides match TRBD1. CDR3 size: 17 residues. Germline CDR1 WSHSY, CDR2 SAAADI. J was trimmed by 4 bases and V by 2 bases; bases with no gene match: 10. CDR3 residues: CASSETQSGQANQPQHF. The CDR3 coding sequence is TGCGCCAGCAGTGAGACCCAGTCGGGACAGGCTAATCAGCCCCAGCATTTT.

This sequence joins TRBV7-2 and TRBJ1-5, with D possibly TRBD1 on 5 matching bases. The CDR3 loop spans 14 amino acids. Germline CDR1 and CDR2: SGHTA and FQGNSA. Trimming stripped 5 bases from V and 6 bases from J, with 14 bases between. The CDR3 DNA reads TGTGCCAGCAGCCCTGAACCCGGGGGTCAGCCCCAGCATTTT. Translation gives CASSPEPGGQPQHF.

V usage is TRBV29-1 and J usage is TRBJ2-1; 8 positions match TRBD2. This CDR3 spans 13 amino acids. Per germline, CDR1 SQVTM and CDR2 ANQGSEA. V dropped 0 bases and J dropped 8; count of bases not matched to a gene: 3. The DNA of the CDR3 is TGCAGCGTTGAAGATCCCGGGAGGGATGAGCAGTTCTTC. This encodes CSVEDPGRDEQFF.